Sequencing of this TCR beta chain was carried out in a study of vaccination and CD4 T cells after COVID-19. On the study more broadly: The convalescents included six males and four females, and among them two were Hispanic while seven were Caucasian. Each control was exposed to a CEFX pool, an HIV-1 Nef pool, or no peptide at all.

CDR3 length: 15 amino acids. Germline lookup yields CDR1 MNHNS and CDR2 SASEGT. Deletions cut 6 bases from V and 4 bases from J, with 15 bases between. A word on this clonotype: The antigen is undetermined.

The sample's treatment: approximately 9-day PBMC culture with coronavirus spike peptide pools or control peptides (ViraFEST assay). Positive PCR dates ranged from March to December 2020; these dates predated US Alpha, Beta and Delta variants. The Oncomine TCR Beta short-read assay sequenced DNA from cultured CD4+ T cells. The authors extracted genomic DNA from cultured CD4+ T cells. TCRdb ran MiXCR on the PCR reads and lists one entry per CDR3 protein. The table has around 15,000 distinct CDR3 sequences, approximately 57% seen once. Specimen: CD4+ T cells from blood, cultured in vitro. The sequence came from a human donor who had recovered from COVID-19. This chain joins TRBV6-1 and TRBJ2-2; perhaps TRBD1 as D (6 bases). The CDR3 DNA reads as TGTGCCAGCAGGAATAGGGGGTATCGCACCGGGGAGCTGTTTTTT. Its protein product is CASRNRGYRTGELFF.